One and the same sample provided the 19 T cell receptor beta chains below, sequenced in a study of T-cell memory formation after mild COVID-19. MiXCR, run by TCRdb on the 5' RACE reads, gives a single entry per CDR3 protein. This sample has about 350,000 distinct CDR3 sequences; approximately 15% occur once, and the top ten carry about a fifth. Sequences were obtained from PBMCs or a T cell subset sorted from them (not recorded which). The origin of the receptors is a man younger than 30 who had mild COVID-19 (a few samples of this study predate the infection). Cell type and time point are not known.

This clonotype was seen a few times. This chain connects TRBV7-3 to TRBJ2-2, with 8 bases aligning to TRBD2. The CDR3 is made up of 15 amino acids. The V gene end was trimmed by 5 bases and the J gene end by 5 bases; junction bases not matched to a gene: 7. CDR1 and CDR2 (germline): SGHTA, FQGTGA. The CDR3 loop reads CASSSAGGRTGELFF. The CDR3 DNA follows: TGTGCCAGCAGCAGCGCGGGGGGTAGGACCGGGGAGCTGTTTTTT.

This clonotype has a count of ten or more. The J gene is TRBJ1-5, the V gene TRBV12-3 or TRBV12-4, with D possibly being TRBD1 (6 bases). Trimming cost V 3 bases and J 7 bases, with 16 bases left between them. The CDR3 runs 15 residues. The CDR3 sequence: CASSLRGLGGQPQHF. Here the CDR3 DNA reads TGTGCCAGCAGTTTGCGGGGGCTGGGAGGACAGCCCCAGCATTTT.

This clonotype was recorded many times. CDR3 in DNA: TGCAGCGTTGGTGGGGACTCCTACGGGTACAATGAGCAGTTCTTC. It translates to CSVGGDSYGYNEQFF. The chain employs TRBV29-1 and TRBJ2-1; perhaps TRBD2 as D (6 bases). The CDR3 runs 15 residues. V gave up 4 bases and J gave up 4 bases, with 17 bases separating them. Germline CDR1 SQVTM, CDR2 ANQGSEA.

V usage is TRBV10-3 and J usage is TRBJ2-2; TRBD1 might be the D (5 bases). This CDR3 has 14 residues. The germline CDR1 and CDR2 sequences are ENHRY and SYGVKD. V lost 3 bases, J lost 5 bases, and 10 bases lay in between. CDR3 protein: CAISDREGTGELFF. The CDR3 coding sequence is TGTGCCATCAGTGACAGGGAAGGAACCGGGGAGCTGTTTTTT.

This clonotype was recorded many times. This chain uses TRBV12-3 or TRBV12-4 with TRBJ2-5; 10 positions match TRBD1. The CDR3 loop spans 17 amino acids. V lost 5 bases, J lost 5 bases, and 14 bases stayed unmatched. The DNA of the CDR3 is TGTGCCAGCAGTCCCGGGACAGGGGCTCCTGGGGGGGAGACCCAGTACTTC. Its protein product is CASSPGTGAPGGETQYF.

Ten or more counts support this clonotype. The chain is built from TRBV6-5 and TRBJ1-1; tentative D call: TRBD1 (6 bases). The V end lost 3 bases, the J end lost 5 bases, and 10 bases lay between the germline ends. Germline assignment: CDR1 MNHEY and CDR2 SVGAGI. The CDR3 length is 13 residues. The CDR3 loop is CASSYSGETEAFF. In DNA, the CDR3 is TGTGCCAGCAGTTATTCAGGGGAAACTGAAGCTTTCTTT.

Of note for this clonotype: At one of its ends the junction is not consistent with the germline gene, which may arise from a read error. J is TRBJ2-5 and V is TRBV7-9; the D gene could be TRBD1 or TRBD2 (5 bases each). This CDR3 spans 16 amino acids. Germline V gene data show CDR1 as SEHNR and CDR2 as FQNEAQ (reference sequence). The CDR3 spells CASSLAVWGVKETQYF. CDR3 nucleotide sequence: TGTGCCAGCAGCCTAGCCGTTTGGGGCGTGAAAGAGACCCAGTACTTC.

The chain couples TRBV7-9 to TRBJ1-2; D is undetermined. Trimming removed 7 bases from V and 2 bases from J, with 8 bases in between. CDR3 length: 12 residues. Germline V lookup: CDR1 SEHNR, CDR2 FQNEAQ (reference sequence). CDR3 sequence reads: CASTAMNYGYTF. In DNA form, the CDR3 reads TGTGCCAGCACTGCGATGAACTATGGCTACACCTTC. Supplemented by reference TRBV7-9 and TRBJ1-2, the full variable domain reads DTGVSQNPRHKITKRGQNVTFRCDPISEHNRLYWYRQTLGQGPEFLTYFQNEAQLEKSRLLSDRFSAERPKGSFSTLEIQRTEQGDSAMYLCASTAMNYGYTFGSGTRLTVV.

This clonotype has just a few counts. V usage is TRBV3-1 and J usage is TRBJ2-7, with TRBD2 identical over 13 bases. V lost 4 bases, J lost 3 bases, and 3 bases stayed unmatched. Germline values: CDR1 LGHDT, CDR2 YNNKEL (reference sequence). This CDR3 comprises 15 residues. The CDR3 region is CASSPRTSGGYEQYF. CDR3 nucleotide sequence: TGTGCCAGCAGCCCTCGGACTAGCGGGGGCTACGAGCAGTACTTC.

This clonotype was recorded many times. The CDR3 protein is CASSALRNTEAFF. CDR3 DNA: TGTGCCAGCAGCGCCCTCAGGAACACTGAAGCTTTCTTT. The chain is built from TRBV7-2 and TRBJ1-1, with D uncertain. The CDR3 is 13 residues long. The V gene's germline CDR1 is SGHTA and CDR2 FQGNSA. Trimming left V 5 bases short and J 1 base short, with 8 bases between. Filled out from reference TRBV7-2 and TRBJ1-1, the complete variable domain reads GAGVSQSPSNKVTEKGKDVELRCDPISGHTALYWYRQSLGQGLEFLIYFQGNSAPDKSGLPSDRFSAERTGGSVSTLTIQRTQQEDSAVYLCASSALRNTEAFFGQGTRLTVV.

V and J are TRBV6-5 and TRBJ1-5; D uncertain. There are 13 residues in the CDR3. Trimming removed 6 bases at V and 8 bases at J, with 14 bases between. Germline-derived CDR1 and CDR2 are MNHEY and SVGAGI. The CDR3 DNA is TGTGCCAGCAGGGCGGCCCTCCTAGAGCCCCAGCATTTT. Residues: CASRAALLEPQHF.

The CDR3 is CASSEILGIGNTIYF. The CDR3 DNA sequence: TGTGCCAGCAGTGAAATTCTGGGGATCGGAAACACCATATATTTT. This chain links TRBV25-1 with TRBJ1-3, with D uncertain. There are 15 residues in the CDR3. Germline V gene lookup returns CDR1 MGHDK and CDR2 SYGVNS. Trimming pared 2 bases from V and 4 bases from J, leaving 12 bases between.

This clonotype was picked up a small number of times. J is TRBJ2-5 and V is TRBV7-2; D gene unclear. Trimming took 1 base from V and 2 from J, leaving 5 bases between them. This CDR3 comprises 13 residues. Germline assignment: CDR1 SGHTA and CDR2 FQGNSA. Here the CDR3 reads CASSLEAQETQYF. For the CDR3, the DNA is TGTGCCAGCAGCTTAGAAGCGCAAGAGACCCAGTACTTC.

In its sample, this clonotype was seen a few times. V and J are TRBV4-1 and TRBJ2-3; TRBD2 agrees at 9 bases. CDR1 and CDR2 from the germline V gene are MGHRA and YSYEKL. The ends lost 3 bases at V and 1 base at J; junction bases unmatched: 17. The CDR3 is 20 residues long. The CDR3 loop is CASSHSMGGGAIAGTDTQYF. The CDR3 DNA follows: TGCGCCAGCAGCCACTCGATGGGCGGGGGGGCAATTGCGGGCACAGATACGCAGTATTTT.

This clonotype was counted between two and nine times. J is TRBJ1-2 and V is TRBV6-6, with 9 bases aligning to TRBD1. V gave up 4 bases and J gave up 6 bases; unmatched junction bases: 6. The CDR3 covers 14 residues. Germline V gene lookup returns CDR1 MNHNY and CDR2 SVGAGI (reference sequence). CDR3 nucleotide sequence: TGTGCCAGCAGTTTGGACAGGGGTTGGGATGGCTACACCTTC. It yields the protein CASSLDRGWDGYTF.

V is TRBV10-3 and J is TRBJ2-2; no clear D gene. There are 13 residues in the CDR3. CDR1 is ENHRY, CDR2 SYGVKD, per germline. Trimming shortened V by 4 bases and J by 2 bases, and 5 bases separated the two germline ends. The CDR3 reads CAISGSNTGELFF. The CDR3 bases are TGTGCCATCAGTGGAAGCAACACCGGGGAGCTGTTTTTT.

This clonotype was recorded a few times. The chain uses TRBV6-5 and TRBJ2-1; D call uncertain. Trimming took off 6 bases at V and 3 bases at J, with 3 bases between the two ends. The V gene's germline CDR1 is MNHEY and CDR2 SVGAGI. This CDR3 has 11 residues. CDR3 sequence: CASRRYNEQFF. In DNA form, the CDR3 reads TGTGCCAGCAGACGCTACAATGAGCAGTTCTTC.

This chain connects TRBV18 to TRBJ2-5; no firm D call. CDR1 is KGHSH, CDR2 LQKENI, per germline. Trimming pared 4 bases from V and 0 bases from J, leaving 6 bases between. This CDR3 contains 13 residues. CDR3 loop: CASSRKNQETQYF. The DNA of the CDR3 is TGTGCCAGCTCACGTAAGAACCAAGAGACCCAGTACTTC.

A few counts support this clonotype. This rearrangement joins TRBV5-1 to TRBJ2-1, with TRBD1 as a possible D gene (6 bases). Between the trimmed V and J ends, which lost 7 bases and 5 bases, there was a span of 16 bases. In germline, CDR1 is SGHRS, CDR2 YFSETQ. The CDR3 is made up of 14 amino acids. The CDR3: CASGGFLGDNEQFF. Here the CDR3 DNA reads TGCGCCAGCGGGGGCTTTCTTGGGGACAATGAGCAGTTCTTC.